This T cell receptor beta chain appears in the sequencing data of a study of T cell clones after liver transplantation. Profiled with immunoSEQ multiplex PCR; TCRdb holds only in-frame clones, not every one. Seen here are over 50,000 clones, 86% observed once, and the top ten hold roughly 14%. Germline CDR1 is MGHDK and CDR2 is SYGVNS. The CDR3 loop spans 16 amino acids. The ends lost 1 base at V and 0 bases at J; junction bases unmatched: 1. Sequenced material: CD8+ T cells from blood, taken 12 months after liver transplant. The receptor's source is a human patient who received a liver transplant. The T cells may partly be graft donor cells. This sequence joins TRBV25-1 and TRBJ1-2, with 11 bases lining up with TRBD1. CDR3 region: CASSELGQGANYGYTF. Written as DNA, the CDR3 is TGTGCCAGCAGTGAATTGGGACAGGGGGCTAACTATGGCTACACCTTC.